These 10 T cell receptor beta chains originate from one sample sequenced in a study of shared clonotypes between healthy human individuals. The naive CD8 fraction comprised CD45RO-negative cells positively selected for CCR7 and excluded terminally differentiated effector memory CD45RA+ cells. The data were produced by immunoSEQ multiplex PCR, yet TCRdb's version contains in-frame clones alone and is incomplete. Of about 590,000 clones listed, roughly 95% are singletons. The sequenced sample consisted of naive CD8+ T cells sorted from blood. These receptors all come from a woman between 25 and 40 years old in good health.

The CDR3 coding sequence is TGTGCCAGCAGTGAAGGAACGACCTGGTTTTCAACTAATGAAAAACTGTTTTTT. Its protein product is CASSEGTTWFSTNEKLFF. The V call is TRBV6-1, the J call TRBJ1-4; no clear D. This CDR3 contains 18 residues. Germline V gives CDR1 MNHNS, CDR2 SASEGT. Trimming took off 1 base at V and 0 bases at J, with 15 bases between the two ends.

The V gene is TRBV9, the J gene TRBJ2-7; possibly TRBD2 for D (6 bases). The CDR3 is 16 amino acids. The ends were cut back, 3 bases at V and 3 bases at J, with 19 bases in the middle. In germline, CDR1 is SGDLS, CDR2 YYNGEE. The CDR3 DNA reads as TGTGCCAGCAGCGAGGGACTTTGGGAGCTTGGCTACGAGCAGTACTTC. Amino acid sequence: CASSEGLWELGYEQYF.

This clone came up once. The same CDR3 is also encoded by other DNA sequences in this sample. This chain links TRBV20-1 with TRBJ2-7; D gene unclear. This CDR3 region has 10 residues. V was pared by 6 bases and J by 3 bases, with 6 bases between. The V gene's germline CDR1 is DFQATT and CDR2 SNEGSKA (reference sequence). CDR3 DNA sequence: TGCAGTGCCAGGAGCTACGAGCAGTACTTC. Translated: CSARSYEQYF.

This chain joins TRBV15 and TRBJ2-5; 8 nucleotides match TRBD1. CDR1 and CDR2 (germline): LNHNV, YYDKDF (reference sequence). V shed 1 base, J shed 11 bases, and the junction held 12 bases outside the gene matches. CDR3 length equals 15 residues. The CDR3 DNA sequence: TGTGCCACCAGCAGAGTAGGACAGGGTGTAGAAGAGCAGTACTTC. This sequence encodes CATSRVGQGVEEQYF.

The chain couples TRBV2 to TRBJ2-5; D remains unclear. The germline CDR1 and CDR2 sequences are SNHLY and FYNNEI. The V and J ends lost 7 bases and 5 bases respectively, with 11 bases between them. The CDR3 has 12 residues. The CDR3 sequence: CASTSPGETQYF. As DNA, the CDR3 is TGTGCCAGCACTTCCCCTGGGGAGACCCAGTACTTC.

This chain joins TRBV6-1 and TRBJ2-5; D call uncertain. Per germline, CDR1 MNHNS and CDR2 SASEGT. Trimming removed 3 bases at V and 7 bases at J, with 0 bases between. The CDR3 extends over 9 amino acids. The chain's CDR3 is CASSETQYF. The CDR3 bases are TGTGCCAGCAGTGAGACCCAGTACTTC.

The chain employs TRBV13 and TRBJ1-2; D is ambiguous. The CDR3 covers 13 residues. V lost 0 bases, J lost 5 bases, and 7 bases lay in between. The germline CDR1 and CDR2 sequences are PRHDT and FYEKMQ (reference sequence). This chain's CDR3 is CASSLGTRYGYTF. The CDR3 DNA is TGTGCCAGCAGCTTAGGGACGCGGTATGGCTACACCTTC.

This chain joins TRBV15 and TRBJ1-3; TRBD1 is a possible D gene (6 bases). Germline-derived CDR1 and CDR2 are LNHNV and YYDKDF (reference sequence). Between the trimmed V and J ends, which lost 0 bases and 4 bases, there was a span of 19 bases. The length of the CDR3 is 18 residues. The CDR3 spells CATSRDSTGRTSGNTIYF. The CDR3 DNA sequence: TGTGCCACCAGCAGAGATTCCACAGGGAGGACTTCAGGAAACACCATATATTTT.

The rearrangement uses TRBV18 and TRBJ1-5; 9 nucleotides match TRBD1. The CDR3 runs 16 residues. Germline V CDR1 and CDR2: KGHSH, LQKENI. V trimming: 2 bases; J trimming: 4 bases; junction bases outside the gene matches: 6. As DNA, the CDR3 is TGTGCCAGCTCACCAACGGACAGGGGCCCTAATCAGCCCCAGCATTTT. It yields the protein CASSPTDRGPNQPQHF.

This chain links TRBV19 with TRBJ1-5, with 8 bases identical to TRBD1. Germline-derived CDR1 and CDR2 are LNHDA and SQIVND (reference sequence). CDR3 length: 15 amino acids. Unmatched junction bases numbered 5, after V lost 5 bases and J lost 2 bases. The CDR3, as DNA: TGTGCCAGTAGTCCCACGACAGGGGGCAATCAGCCCCAGCATTTT. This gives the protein CASSPTTGGNQPQHF.